This T cell receptor beta chain was captured by sequencing in a study of T cell changes during pregnancy in multiple sclerosis. Data came from immunoSEQ multiplex PCR; TCRdb stores just in-frame clones and leaves some out. The sample has about 52,000 clones, 85% to 95% seen once. The receptor was isolated from a female donor with multiple sclerosis, enrolled in a pregnancy study. The specimen comprised CD4+ T cells from peripheral blood mononuclear cells, sampled before pregnancy.

The CDR3, as DNA: TGCGCCAGCAGCCCGACAGGTTATAATGAAAAACTGTTTTTT. Its translation is CASSPTGYNEKLFF. V usage is TRBV4-1 and J usage is TRBJ1-4; a possible D gene is TRBD1 (6 bases). CDR3 length: 14 amino acids. In germline, CDR1 is MGHRA, CDR2 YSYEKL. V was shortened by 4 bases and J by 4 bases, with 10 bases between the two germline ends.